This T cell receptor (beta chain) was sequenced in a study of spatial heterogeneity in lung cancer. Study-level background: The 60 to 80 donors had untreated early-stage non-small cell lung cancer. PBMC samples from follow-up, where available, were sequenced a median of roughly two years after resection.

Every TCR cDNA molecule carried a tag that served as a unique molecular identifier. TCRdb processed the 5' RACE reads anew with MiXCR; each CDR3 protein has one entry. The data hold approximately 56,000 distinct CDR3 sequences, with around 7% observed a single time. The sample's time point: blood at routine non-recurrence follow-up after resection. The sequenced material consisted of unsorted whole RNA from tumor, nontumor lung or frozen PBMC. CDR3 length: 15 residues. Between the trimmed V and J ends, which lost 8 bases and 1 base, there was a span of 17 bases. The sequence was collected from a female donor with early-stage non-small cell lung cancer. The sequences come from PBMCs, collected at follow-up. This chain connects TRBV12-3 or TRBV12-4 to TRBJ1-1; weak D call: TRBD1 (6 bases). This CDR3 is CASALDRISNTEAFF. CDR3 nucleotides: TGTGCCAGCGCACTCGACAGGATCTCGAACACTGAAGCTTTCTTT.